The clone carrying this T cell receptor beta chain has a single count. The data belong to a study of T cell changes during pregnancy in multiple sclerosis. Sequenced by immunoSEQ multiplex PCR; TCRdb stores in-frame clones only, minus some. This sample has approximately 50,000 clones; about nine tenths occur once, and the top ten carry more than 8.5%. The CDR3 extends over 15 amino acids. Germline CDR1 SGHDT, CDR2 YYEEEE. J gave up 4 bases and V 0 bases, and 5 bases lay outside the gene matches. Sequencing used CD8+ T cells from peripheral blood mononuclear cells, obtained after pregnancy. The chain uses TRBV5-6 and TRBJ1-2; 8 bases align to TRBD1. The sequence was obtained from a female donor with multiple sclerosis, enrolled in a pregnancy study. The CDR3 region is CASSLGQGPPYGYTF. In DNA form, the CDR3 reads TGTGCCAGCAGCTTGGGACAGGGGCCCCCCTATGGCTACACCTTC.